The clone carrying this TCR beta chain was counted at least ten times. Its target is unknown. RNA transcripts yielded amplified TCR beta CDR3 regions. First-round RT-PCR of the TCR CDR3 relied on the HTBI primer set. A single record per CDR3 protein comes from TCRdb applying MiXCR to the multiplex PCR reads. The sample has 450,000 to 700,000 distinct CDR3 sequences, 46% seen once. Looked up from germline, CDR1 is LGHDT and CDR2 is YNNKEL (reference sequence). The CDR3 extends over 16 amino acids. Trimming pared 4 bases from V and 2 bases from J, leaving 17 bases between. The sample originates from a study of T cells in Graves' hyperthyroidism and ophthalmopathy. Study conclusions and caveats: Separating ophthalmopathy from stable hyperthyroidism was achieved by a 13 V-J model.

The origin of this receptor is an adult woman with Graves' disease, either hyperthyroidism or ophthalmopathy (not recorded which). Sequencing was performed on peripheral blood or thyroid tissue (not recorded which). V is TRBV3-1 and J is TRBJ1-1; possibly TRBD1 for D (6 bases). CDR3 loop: CASSPRTAGLNTEAFF. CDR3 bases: TGTGCCAGCAGCCCGAGGACAGCCGGGCTAAACACTGAAGCTTTCTTT.